The 29 T cell receptor beta chains in this list originate from one sample, sequenced in a study of CDR3 diversity in severe acne. TCRdb independently ran MiXCR on the PCR reads; one entry per CDR3 protein. Of approximately 79,000 distinct CDR3 sequences listed, around 50% are singletons. The material sequenced was blood. The source of these receptors is a male donor in good health, serving as a control.

CDR3 sequence: CASSLYGGLAETQYF. CDR3 DNA sequence: TGTGCCAGCAGCTTATACGGGGGACTAGCGGAGACCCAGTACTTC. V usage is TRBV7-2 and J usage is TRBJ2-5; TRBD2 agrees at 10 bases. This CDR3 region has 15 residues. The trim removed 2 bases at V and 5 bases at J, leaving 5 bases unmatched. Per the germline V gene, CDR1 is SGHTA and CDR2 is FQGNSA.

The chain is built from TRBV29-1 and TRBJ1-3; no firm D call. In germline, CDR1 is SQVTM, CDR2 ANQGSEA. The CDR3 totals 13 residues. V was trimmed by 0 bases and J by 0 bases, leaving 3 bases between them. CDR3 in amino acids: CSVEESSGNTIYF. The CDR3 DNA is TGCAGCGTTGAAGAGTCCTCTGGAAACACCATATATTTT. Full variable domain (remainder filled in from reference TRBV29-1 and TRBJ1-3): SAVISQKPSRDICQRGTSLTIQCQVDSQVTMMFWYRQQPGQSLTLIATANQGSEATYESGFVIDKFPISRPNLTFSTLTVSNMSPEDSSIYLCSVEESSGNTIYFGEGSWLTVV.

The CDR3 DNA reads TGCAGTGCTAGAGATTGGAGGGAGGCTTTCTTT. Encoded protein: CSARDWREAFF. V gene TRBV20-1 combines with J gene TRBJ1-1; D is unclear. With 0 bases removed from V and 11 bases from J, the gap between germline ends came to 10 bases. CDR3 length: 11 amino acids. The V gene's germline CDR1 is DFQATT and CDR2 SNEGSKA (reference sequence).

The J gene is TRBJ2-7, the V gene TRBV7-9; D not resolved. Trimming took off 2 bases at V and 2 bases at J, with 13 bases between the two ends. Germline assignment: CDR1 SEHNR and CDR2 FQNEAQ (reference sequence). The CDR3 consists of 15 residues. CDR3 protein: CASSLTVGPTYEQYF. For the CDR3, the DNA is TGTGCCAGCAGCTTAACGGTTGGCCCAACCTACGAGCAGTACTTC.

This clonotype has only one observation. This sequence joins TRBV4-2 and TRBJ2-7, with TRBD1 identical over 9 bases. Unmatched junction bases numbered 7, after V lost 5 bases and J lost 5 bases. The CDR3 totals 14 residues. Germline V gene data show CDR1 as LGHNA and CDR2 as YNFKEQ. CDR3 in amino acids: CASSTGTGLHEQYF. The CDR3 DNA follows: TGTGCCAGCAGCACCGGGACAGGGCTCCACGAGCAGTACTTC.

The gene calls are TRBV5-1 and TRBJ2-2; D unclear. The CDR3 contains 13 residues. Deletions cut 0 bases from V and 5 bases from J, with 5 bases between. The V gene's germline CDR1 is SGHRS and CDR2 YFSETQ. As DNA, the CDR3 is TGCGCCAGCAGCTTGGCCAATACCGGGGAGCTGTTTTTT. It encodes CASSLANTGELFF.

This chain joins TRBV5-4 and TRBJ2-1; D possibly corresponds to TRBD2 (7 bases). V shed 0 bases and J shed 4 bases, with 14 bases lying between them. Germline values: CDR1 SGHNT, CDR2 YYREEE (reference sequence). The CDR3 has 16 amino acids. The CDR3 DNA is TGTGCCAGCAGCTTGGGGCGGGGGCCGGGGTACAATGAGCAGTTCTTC. Translating it yields CASSLGRGPGYNEQFF.

The chain uses TRBV7-9 and TRBJ1-5; maybe TRBD1 (5 bases). Trimming pared 5 bases from V and 2 bases from J, leaving 13 bases between. The CDR3 is 15 amino acids. Germline-derived CDR1 and CDR2 are SEHNR and FQNEAQ (reference sequence). The CDR3 sequence is CASSPGGDRNQPQHF. DNA of the CDR3: TGTGCCAGCAGCCCCGGGGGGGATCGCAATCAGCCCCAGCATTTT. The full variable domain, with the rest looked up from reference TRBV7-9 and TRBJ1-5, is DTGVSQNPRHKITKRGQNVTFRCDPISEHNRLYWYRQTLGQGPEFLTYFQNEAQLEKSRLLSDRFSAERPKGSFSTLEIQRTEQGDSAMYLCASSPGGDRNQPQHFGDGTRLSIL.

The genes are TRBV12-3 or TRBV12-4 and TRBJ2-7; D remains unclear. The CDR3 is made up of 13 amino acids. Trimming took 6 bases from V and 0 from J, leaving 9 bases between them. The CDR3 nucleotides read TGTGCCAGCAGCCCTCCGCGCTCCTACGAGCAGTACTTC. This gives the protein CASSPPRSYEQYF.

The J gene is TRBJ1-2, the V gene TRBV9; TRBD1 is a possible D gene (6 bases). V lost 3 bases and J lost 2, with 11 bases in between. This CDR3 region has 14 residues. In germline, CDR1 is SGDLS, CDR2 YYNGEE. The CDR3 protein is CASSDPGANYGYTF. DNA of the CDR3: TGTGCCAGCAGCGACCCGGGGGCCAACTATGGCTACACCTTC.

With regard to this clonotype: Mismatch with germline at one junction end may stem from a read error. The J gene is TRBJ2-3, the V gene TRBV4-1; D unclear. The germline V gene encodes CDR1 MGHRA and CDR2 YSYEKL. The CDR3 runs to 13 residues. The CDR3 DNA follows: TGCGCCAGCAGCCAAGGTGAGGCAGATACGCAGTACTTT. Encoded protein: CASSQGEADTQYF.

The CDR3, as DNA: TGTGCCAGCAGCGCGGGACAGCCTAATCAGCCCCAGCATTTT. It translates to CASSAGQPNQPQHF. This chain connects TRBV9 to TRBJ1-5; 7 bases line up with TRBD1. The CDR3 spans 14 residues. Trimming at V came to 3 bases and at J to 4 bases, leaving 4 bases not matched to a gene. The germline V gene encodes CDR1 SGDLS and CDR2 YYNGEE.

This clonotype was seen ten or more times. This rearrangement joins TRBV2 to TRBJ1-6; 10 positions agree with TRBD1. Germline loops: CDR1 SNHLY, CDR2 FYNNEI. V lost 8 bases and J lost 10; bases outside the gene matches: 5. The CDR3 loop spans 13 amino acids. The CDR3 DNA is TGTGCCAGCGGACAGGGGGAACAGTCACCCCTCCACTTT. Translation gives CASGQGEQSPLHF.

A note on this clonotype: The conserved final phenylalanine or tryptophan is absent from the CDR3, which likely points to a read error. V gene TRBV29-1 combines with J gene TRBJ2-7; the D gene could be TRBD1 or TRBD2 (5 bases each). Trimming removed 5 bases at V and 7 bases at J, with 18 bases between. Per the germline V gene, CDR1 is SQVTM and CDR2 is ANQGSEA. CDR3 length: 13 amino acids. The CDR3: CSVTQGKEREQYL. The CDR3 nucleotides are TGCAGCGTTACGCAGGGCAAGGAGCGGGAGCAGTACCTC.

This clonotype was found a few times. The V and J genes are TRBV15 and TRBJ1-5; 7 nucleotides align to TRBD1. The CDR3 extends over 16 amino acids. Germline V gene lookup returns CDR1 LNHNV and CDR2 YYDKDF (reference sequence). V trimming: 0 bases; J trimming: 6 bases; junction bases outside the gene matches: 8. The CDR3 nucleotides are TGTGCCACCAGCAGAGACGAGGGGGCGGTTGGTCAGCCCCAGCATTTT. Amino acids: CATSRDEGAVGQPQHF.

This clonotype was seen a few times. This chain joins TRBV5-1 and TRBJ2-7; D might be TRBD2 (5 bases). The germline V gene has CDR1 SGHRS and CDR2 YFSETQ. The V end was cut by 3 bases, the J end by 5 bases, with 18 bases between. There are 15 residues in the CDR3. For the CDR3, the DNA is TGCGCCAGCAGCTGGGCCTGGGAGCGCGCCGACGAGCAGTACTTC. Encoded protein: CASSWAWERADEQYF.

This clonotype showed up just a few times. The chain recombines TRBV29-1 with TRBJ1-1, with D unresolved. The CDR3 length is 11 residues. Trimming left V 5 bases short and J 5 bases short, with 9 bases between. The V gene's germline CDR1 is SQVTM and CDR2 ANQGSEA. In DNA, the CDR3 is TGCAGCGTTTTTCGAGTTACTGAAGCTTTCTTT. Residues: CSVFRVTEAFF. The entire variable domain, with the rest obtained from reference TRBV29-1 and TRBJ1-1, is as follows: SAVISQKPSRDICQRGTSLTIQCQVDSQVTMMFWYRQQPGQSLTLIATANQGSEATYESGFVIDKFPISRPNLTFSTLTVSNMSPEDSSIYLCSVFRVTEAFFGQGTRLTVV.

The rearrangement uses TRBV12-3 or TRBV12-4 and TRBJ2-2, with 7 bases lining up with TRBD1. The CDR3 sequence is 16 residues long. The junction had 7 bases not matched to a gene; V was cut back by 5 bases and J by 1 base. This chain's CDR3 is CASSIGQAMNTGELFF. In DNA, the CDR3 is TGTGCCAGCAGTATCGGACAGGCGATGAACACCGGGGAGCTGTTTTTT.

With regard to this clonotype: This likely comes from a read error, as the CDR3 has no conserved phenylalanine or tryptophan at its end. The DNA is left out, because the CDR3 cannot be placed on it with certainty; the CDR3 is given as TCRdb lists it. The chain links TRBV20-1 to TRBJ1-6; TRBD1, as called in the table, went unchecked against the DNA. Germline V gene sequence: CDR1 DFQATT, CDR2 SNEGSKA (reference sequence). The length of the CDR3 is 15 amino acids, counting both ends. The CDR3 protein is CSAPDSAGNNSPLQS.

Details on this clonotype: At one end, the junction sequence differs from germline, possibly due to a read error. V gene TRBV7-9 combines with J gene TRBJ1-6; D may be TRBD1 (6 bases). The CDR3 is 17 residues long. Germline V gives CDR1 SEHNR, CDR2 FQNEAQ (reference sequence). The CDR3 DNA sequence: TGTACCAGCAGCCATCGTCCCGGGGGGCAGGGCGGTTCACCCCTCCACTTT. Encoded protein: CTSSHRPGGQGGSPLHF.

V and J are TRBV25-1 and TRBJ2-2; D possibly matches TRBD1 or TRBD2 (5 bases each). Per the germline V gene, CDR1 is MGHDK and CDR2 is SYGVNS. CDR3 size: 16 residues. V lost 5 bases and J 1 base, leaving 14 bases between the germline ends. In nucleotides, the CDR3 is TGTGCCAGCAGTCCCCCTGCTGGGGGGAACACCGGGGAGCTGTTTTTT. Its translation: CASSPPAGGNTGELFF.

This clonotype was detected only a few times. The genes are TRBV7-2 and TRBJ2-2; tentative D call: TRBD1 (5 bases). The germline V and J ends were trimmed by 5 bases and 3 bases, with 16 bases remaining between them. Germline values: CDR1 SGHTA, CDR2 FQGNSA. The CDR3 totals 16 residues. The CDR3 bases are TGTGCCAGCAGCGAAAGAATAGACAGTTACACCGGGGAGCTGTTTTTT. Encoded protein: CASSERIDSYTGELFF.

Notes on this clonotype: This sequence may be a read error, since a much larger clone differs from it by one base. V usage is TRBV2 and J usage is TRBJ1-6; possible D gene TRBD1, 6 bases. The CDR3 extends over 15 amino acids. Germline loops: CDR1 SNHLY, CDR2 FYNNEI. V was trimmed by 2 bases and J by 17 bases, leaving 22 bases between them. In DNA form, the CDR3 reads TGTGCCAGCAGTGAAAGTCGCTGGGGGGGCACCACCTTCCACTTT. Encoded protein: CASSESRWGGTTFHF.

In its sample, this clonotype was seen a few times. One end of the junction varies from germline; a read error may be responsible. The J gene is TRBJ2-5, the V gene TRBV5-4; no firm D call. The CDR3 length is 13 residues. The germline CDR1 and CDR2 sequences are SGHNT and YYREEE (reference sequence). The CDR3 bases are TGTGCCAGCAGCTTACAGTTTCAAGAGACTCAGTACTTC. Protein product: CASSLQFQETQYF.

This clonotype showed up many times. V gene TRBV14 combines with J gene TRBJ1-1; the D is unclear. The length of the CDR3 is 13 residues. V was trimmed by 4 bases and J by 11 bases, leaving 17 bases between them. Germline values: CDR1 SGHDN, CDR2 FVKESK. The CDR3, as DNA: TGTGCCAGCAGCCGGACCCTAGGCAACGGGGCTTTCTTT. Encoded protein: CASSRTLGNGAFF.

The rearrangement links TRBV30 to TRBJ1-5, with D unresolved. Trimming took off 1 base at V and 0 bases at J, with 4 bases between the two ends. From germline, CDR1 is GTSNPN and CDR2 SVGIG (reference sequence). This CDR3 comprises 13 residues. CDR3 bases: TGTGCCTGGAGTGCCCGTAGCAATCAGCCCCAGCATTTT. It encodes CAWSARSNQPQHF.

By share of the sample, this clonotype is medium-sized. The chain uses TRBV24-1 and TRBJ2-3, with 7 bases identical to TRBD2. Germline V gives CDR1 KGHDR, CDR2 SFDVKD. This CDR3 has 14 residues. The trim removed 6 bases at V and 2 bases at J, leaving 4 bases unmatched. CDR3: CATSTSDFTDTQYF. The CDR3 region has the DNA TGTGCCACCAGTACTAGCGATTTCACAGATACGCAGTATTTT.

The sample holds a few counts of this clonotype. The chain uses TRBV7-9 and TRBJ2-5, with a possible D match to TRBD1 (5 bases). Trimming cost V 5 bases and J 1 base, with 14 bases left between them. Germline CDR1 is SEHNR and CDR2 is FQNEAQ (reference sequence). The CDR3 is made up of 15 amino acids. In DNA form, the CDR3 reads TGTGCCAGCAGCGCTGACAGAGATCGCCAAGAGACCCAGTACTTC. It translates to CASSADRDRQETQYF.

This clonotype was seen a handful of times. V is TRBV2 and J is TRBJ1-1; no clear D. There are 15 residues in the CDR3. Germline assignment: CDR1 SNHLY and CDR2 FYNNEI. V was trimmed by 3 bases and J by 7 bases, leaving 18 bases between them. The CDR3 is CASSEVARGRVEAFF. The DNA of the CDR3 is TGTGCCAGCAGTGAGGTCGCTCGAGGGAGGGTTGAAGCTTTCTTT.